This T cell receptor (beta chain) appears in the sequencing data of a study of type 1 and type 2 diabetes patients (TCRdb year 2016). Study-level background: The cohort comprised about ten type 1 diabetes patients, a few type 2 diabetes patients and six or seven nondiabetic controls recruited in China. Type 2 diabetes patients served as a disease comparison group for the type 1 diabetes patients. In the study, high-throughput sequencing was used to profile TCRbeta repertoires so that type 1 diabetes, type 2 diabetes and nondiabetic individuals could be compared. Across the study, CD4+ and CD8+ T cells were positively selected from PBMCs by means of CD4 or CD8 MicroBeads on MACS columns. A total of roughly 19 million paired-end reads was generated across the whole study. Similar V gene usage was observed when approximately 22-cycle and approximately 25-cycle amplification were compared, suggesting similar primer efficiencies and random PCR bias. Sequencing of the TCRbeta libraries was paired-end and was performed on Illumina HiSeq 2000 or MiSeq instruments. What the authors observed across the whole study: Type 2 diabetes patients had few highly-expanded CD4+ clones (median one), and those clones made up a median approximately 3.9% of reads. V and J gene usage patterns of type 2 diabetes and control samples were highly correlated, averaging approximately 0.97 between samples. Only a limited number of T2D and control samples were sequenced, so some T1D-only HECs might also appear in more T2D or control samples. Type 2 diabetes repertoires showed high diversity, significantly greater than type 1 diabetes repertoires in both CD4+ and CD8+ T cells. The study groups were not matched for age and gender, which could possibly have biased interpretation.

Sequencing was performed on an Illumina MiSeq. Genomic DNA from sorted T cell subsets served as template for TCRbeta CDR3 amplification. Multiplex PCR with 30 forward and 13 reverse primers amplified the TCRbeta CDR3 region. PCR products were purified with AMPure XP beads, after which indices and adaptors were added in a second 25-cycle PCR. Before sequencing, libraries were gel-purified with the QIAquick Gel Extraction Kit. Turning to the authors' computational methods: Paired-end reads were merged with FLASH and aligned to IMGT V, D and J germline references using IgBLAST. After reads whose alignment identity to germline references fell below 70% were discarded, around 11 million reads remained study-wide. Following IMGT definitions, CDR3 boundaries, reading frame and productivity were assigned. Clones at or above 1% of reads were defined as highly-expanded clones, and diversity was measured by normalized Shannon entropy. Group differences in Shannon entropy were tested with unpaired two-tailed t-tests. The raw public data were reprocessed by TCRdb itself: fastp quality trimming at Q25, MiXCR clonotype calling, in-frame beta chains only. Every entry covers one CDR3 protein and lists the most common genes and DNA from its rows. The V and J calls shown here were made by TCRdb, not taken from the authors' results. The sample contains 270,000 or so distinct CDR3 sequences, roughly 44% of them found a single time. Roughly an eighth of the sample is held by the ten biggest clonotypes.

This clonotype was counted many times. Its antigen is currently not known. No base quality information exists; no much larger clone differs at one position. All diabetic patients met standard classification criteria for type 1 or type 2 diabetes, with glucose and C-peptide assessed by WHO-recommended methods. Donors were excluded if they had other autoimmune diseases or infections within the previous four weeks. A roughly 10-milliliter sample of peripheral blood was drawn from every participant. PBMCs were isolated with LymphoPrep density separation. The TCR comes from a man aged 18 to 35 with type 2 diabetes. The sample comprised peripheral blood mononuclear cells (PBMCs).

DNA sequence: TGTGCCAGTACCCTCCGGGTATACGGCGGGGAGCTGTTTTTT. It encodes CASTLRVYGGELFF. The rearranged segments are TRBV19 and TRBJ2-2; no D gene call is confident. V sheds 7 bases and J sheds 7 bases, leaving 16 bases between their ends. There are 14 amino acids in the CDR3, from cysteine to phenylalanine inclusive. Only CDR3 DNA remains: 42 bases, in frame from the first base. Taken from the germline V gene (reference sequence), the CDR1 and CDR2 loops are LNHDA and SQIVND.